There are a few counts of the clone carrying this T cell receptor beta chain. Its antigen is as yet unknown. At one boundary the junction diverges from the germline segment, which might be a read error. This sample is part of a study of CD8 T cells in ankylosing spondylitis. CDR1 and CDR2 (germline): DFQATT, SNEGSKA (reference sequence). The CDR3 contains 15 residues. Study results and caveats: A TCR beta motif made of 7 to 9 highly homologous variants seemed typical of ankylosing spondylitis blood.

Quantitative 5'-RACE with molecular barcodes was used to make the TCR beta libraries. TCRdb re-called the 5' RACE reads with MiXCR, one entry per CDR3 protein. The sample has about 390,000 distinct CDR3 sequences; about a fifth are singletons. The chain couples TRBV20-1 to TRBJ2-2, with TRBD1 identical over 7 bases. The specimen sequenced was blood, either unsorted or a sorted T cell fraction (not recorded which). The receptor was derived from a male donor with ankylosing spondylitis. The chain's CDR3 is CSARGMGQTTGELFF. Here the CDR3 DNA reads TGCAGTGCAAGAGGGATGGGACAGACCACCGGGGAGCTGTTTTTT.